This is a list of T cell receptor beta chains from one sample in a study of blood T cells in healthy people across ages. Using its own MiXCR run on the 5' RACE reads, TCRdb lists one record per CDR3 protein. The table has some 1.4 million distinct CDR3 sequences, around 42% seen once. The specimen sequenced was blood. The source is a woman aged 18-29 years in good health. The CDR3 runs from the conserved cysteine through the conserved F or W. The D gene is left open where the match is weak.

v_call	d_call	cdr3_aa
TRBV20-1	-	CSARLGVDTQYF
TRBV11-3	TRBD2	CASSLYTAGGDTEQFF
TRBV4-1	TRBD1	CASSHLGTGAYNEQFF
TRBV7-2	-	CASSGDRGWPQHF
TRBV12-3/TRBV12-4	TRBD1	CASSSGQAKKTQYF
TRBV14	-	CASSQVGDTAGSYEQYF
TRBV7-9	-	CASSLTLSGYTF
TRBV10-3	-	CAISDLGNQPQHF
TRBV2	-	CASSEGSRGVKMNTEAFF
TRBV29-1	-	CSVEGNEGTNYGYTF
TRBV7-6	-	CASSPEAGLSYNEQYF
TRBV12-3/TRBV12-4	-	CASSFGAYGYTF
TRBV5-1	TRBD2	CASSYTSGGFYNEQFF
TRBV7-2	-	CASSLLAITDTQYF
TRBV2	TRBD2	CASSEGLAGVGEAQYF
TRBV5-1	-	CASSRVPRGTTEAFF
TRBV7-2	-	CASSSDLRRADTQYF
TRBV6-5	TRBD2	CASRASGGSETQYF
TRBV4-1	TRBD1	CASSQGLLRGDRGTDTQYF
TRBV29-1	-	CSVVTGRLVNEQFF
TRBV12-5	TRBD2	CASGFGTSGQETQYF
TRBV6-2/TRBV6-3	TRBD2	CACLPGLAAYEQFF
TRBV4-1	TRBD2	CASSQEKVLAGEETQYF
TRBV12-3/TRBV12-4	TRBD1	CASSQNRGQGTQYF
TRBV7-2	TRBD2	CASSKGTSDNEQYF
TRBV6-1	TRBD1	CASSEAGTGYYEQYF
TRBV7-6	-	CASSLVGEGDEQYF
TRBV7-3	TRBD1	CASSSSPLLRTGGNYGYTF
TRBV6-2/TRBV6-3	-	CATDGDTEAFF
TRBV27	TRBD2	CASSLITGTRLYEQYF
TRBV7-2	TRBD2	CASSSPWGAGDYEQYF
TRBV21-1	-	CASSKATDPYGYTF
TRBV20-1	-	CSASSPSRGSYEQYF
TRBV25-1	-	CASSAGRGPGNEQFF
TRBV5-1	TRBD1	CASSTQGDTGELFF
TRBV15	TRBD2	CATSPGTSGQVTQYF
TRBV6-2/TRBV6-3	TRBD1	CASAQGARGNYYEQYF
TRBV20-1	-	CSASSLTDEQYF
TRBV21-1	-	CASSKDGQGDVEQYF